This TCR beta chain was captured in a study of response to subunit inactivated influenza vaccine. Between the trimmed V and J ends, which lost 2 bases and 6 bases, there was a span of 8 bases. From germline, CDR1 is LNHDA and CDR2 SQIVND (reference sequence). CDR3 length equals 13 residues. TCRdb reprocessed the RT-PCR reads with MiXCR, giving one entry per CDR3 protein. Counted here are 300,000 to 350,000 distinct CDR3 sequences, approximately 21% occurring once; the ten biggest clones make up around a tenth. This clonotype has at least ten counts. The input for sequencing was PBMCs from blood, taken about 19 months after vaccination. The chain recombines TRBV19 with TRBJ1-5; D is possibly TRBD1 (5 bases). The sequence was collected from a man aged 45 to 75 who received an inactivated influenza vaccine. In nucleotides, the CDR3 is TGTGCCAGTAGTATAAGTGGGGGTCAGCCCCAGCATTTT. It codes for CASSISGGQPQHF.